This T cell receptor beta chain originates from a study of cytomegalovirus exposure and HLA in healthy donors. Study findings and constraints: A few CMV-associated chains were confirmed in vitro to be specific for CMV antigens. Many donors carried some public TCRs, although rarity characterized most TCR sequences.

The PCR ran on 60 Vbeta and 13 Jbeta primers. In the authors' workflow: There were tens of millions of unique TCR beta chains by a later count, and around 10 million of them were shared. Sequencing was performed with immunoSEQ multiplex PCR; in TCRdb, only in-frame clones are kept and a portion is missing. V, J and clone size derive from that table, while D and trimming were established from the DNA sequence. The table has 150,000 to 200,000 clones, about 65% seen once. Concerning this clone itself: As yet, its antigen is unknown.

This CDR3 region has 13 residues. CDR1 is SGHDT, CDR2 YYEEEE, per germline. V gave up 1 base and J gave up 3 bases, with 6 bases separating them. The specimen sequenced was PBMCs. This sequence joins TRBV5-6 and TRBJ2-3; D gene unclear. This clonotype was sampled from a man aged 35-49 years in good health and CMV-seropositive. The CDR3 here is CASSLPGTDTQYF. The CDR3 nucleotides read TGTGCCAGCAGCTTGCCGGGTACAGATACGCAGTATTTT. Combining the CDR3 with reference TRBV5-6 and TRBJ2-3 gives the whole variable domain DAGVTQSPTHLIKTRGQQVTLRCSPKSGHDTVSWYQQALGQGPQFIFQYYEEEERQRGNFPDRFSGHQFPNYSSELNVNALLLGDSALYLCASSLPGTDTQYFGPGTRLTVL.